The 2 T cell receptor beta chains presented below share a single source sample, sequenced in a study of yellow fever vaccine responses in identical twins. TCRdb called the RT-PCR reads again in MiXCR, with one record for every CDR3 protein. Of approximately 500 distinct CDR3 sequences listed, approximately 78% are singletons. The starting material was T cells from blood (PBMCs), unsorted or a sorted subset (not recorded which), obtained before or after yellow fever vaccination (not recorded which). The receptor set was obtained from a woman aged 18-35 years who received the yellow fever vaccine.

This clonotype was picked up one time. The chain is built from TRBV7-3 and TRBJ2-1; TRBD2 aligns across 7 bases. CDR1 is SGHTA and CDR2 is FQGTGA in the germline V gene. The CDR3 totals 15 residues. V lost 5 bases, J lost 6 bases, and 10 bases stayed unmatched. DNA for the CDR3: TGTGCCAGCAGCCCAATGGGGACTAAAGGCAATGAGCAGTTCTTC. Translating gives CASSPMGTKGNEQFF.

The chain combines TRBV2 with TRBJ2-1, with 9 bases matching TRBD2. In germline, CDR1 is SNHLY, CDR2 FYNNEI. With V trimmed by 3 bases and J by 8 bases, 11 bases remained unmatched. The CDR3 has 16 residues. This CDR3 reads CASSDCGRAECHEQFF. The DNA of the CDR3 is TGTGCCAGCAGTGATTGCGGGAGGGCCGAATGCCATGAGCAGTTCTTC.